Below, 19 T cell receptor beta chains from the same sample are listed, as sequenced in a study of beta chain features in type 1 diabetes. As every portion of the isolated RNA was reverse transcribed, the sequencing read expressed TCRB transcripts. Sequencing was performed with immunoSEQ multiplex PCR; in TCRdb, only in-frame clones are kept and a portion is missing. Of about half a million clones in the sample, about an eighth are singletons; the top ten hold 0.035% to 0.05%. Sequencing input: naive CD4+ T cells from blood. Receptors originate from a woman aged 18-30 years in good health.

This clone has a handful of counts. The V and J genes are TRBV14 and TRBJ2-1, with a tentative D call TRBD2 (6 bases). In germline, CDR1 is SGHDN, CDR2 FVKESK. CDR3 length equals 15 residues. The V gene lost 3 bases and the J gene lost 5 bases, with 14 bases spanning the gap. The CDR3 DNA follows: TGTGCCAGCAGCCAGCTAGCGAAGCTTAACAATGAGCAGTTCTTC. This gives the protein CASSQLAKLNNEQFF.

This clone was detected a few times. The gene calls are TRBV7-2 and TRBJ2-7; D gene ambiguous. Germline loops: CDR1 SGHTA, CDR2 FQGNSA. V shed 5 bases and J shed 5 bases, with 13 bases lying between them. This CDR3 is 13 amino acids long. The CDR3 is CASSLRAWDEQYF. In DNA form, the CDR3 reads TGTGCCAGCAGCCTCCGGGCCTGGGACGAGCAGTACTTC.

The chain is built from TRBV30 and TRBJ2-7, with D possibly being TRBD1 or TRBD2 (5 bases each). The germline V gene encodes CDR1 GTSNPN and CDR2 SVGIG (reference sequence). This CDR3 contains 18 residues. Trimming cost V 0 bases and J 4 bases, with 25 bases left between them. The CDR3: CAWSVGVSGLVGQYEQYF. The CDR3 region has the DNA TGTGCCTGGAGTGTAGGGGTAAGTGGACTCGTCGGCCAATACGAGCAGTACTTC.

The chain employs TRBV5-4 and TRBJ2-3, with 11 bases fitting TRBD1. This CDR3 spans 17 amino acids. The germline gives CDR1 SGHNT, CDR2 YYREEE (reference sequence). The junction had 5 bases not matched to a gene; V was cut back by 0 bases and J by 2 bases. This CDR3 reads CASSLGRDRGDTDTQYF. The DNA for the CDR3 is TGTGCCAGCAGCTTGGGGCGGGACAGGGGGGACACAGATACGCAGTATTTT.

This clone appeared many times. The V call is TRBV29-1, the J call TRBJ2-3; the D is unclear. The V gene lost 3 bases and the J gene lost 4 bases, with 11 bases spanning the gap. This CDR3 region has 13 residues. Germline lookup yields CDR1 SQVTM and CDR2 ANQGSEA. The CDR3 here is CSVDKLVADTQYF. The CDR3 DNA reads as TGCAGCGTTGACAAGCTAGTGGCAGATACGCAGTATTTT.

The genes are TRBV30 and TRBJ1-4, with D hard to call. The V end was cut by 1 base, the J end by 8 bases, with 17 bases between. The CDR3 totals 15 residues. Germline CDR1 is GTSNPN and CDR2 is SVGIG (reference sequence). Here the CDR3 reads CAWSAVWPFGEKLFF. In nucleotides, the CDR3 is TGTGCCTGGAGTGCAGTTTGGCCCTTTGGGGAAAAACTGTTTTTT.

This clone was seen only a few times. The chain has TRBV7-2 and TRBJ2-5; 8 bases are a match to TRBD2. Per the germline V gene, CDR1 is SGHTA and CDR2 is FQGNSA. V shed 7 bases and J 5 bases; nucleotides not matched to a gene: 12. This CDR3 comprises 15 residues. CDR3 coding DNA: TGTGCCAGCAACGACCTAGGGACTAGTTCGGAGACCCAGTACTTC. The encoded protein is CASNDLGTSSETQYF.

The chain joins TRBV9 to TRBJ2-1, with 9 bases that match TRBD1. This CDR3 is built from 16 residues. Germline CDR1 reads SGDLS; CDR2 reads YYNGEE. After removal of 3 bases from V and 9 bases from J, the junction contained 13 bases not matched to a gene. CDR3 loop: CASSGPGQGLIGEQFF. The CDR3 bases are TGTGCCAGCAGCGGCCCGGGACAGGGACTAATCGGTGAGCAGTTCTTC.

CDR3 loop: CASSLRQGSADTQYF. The DNA of the CDR3 is TGTGCCAGCAGTTTACGACAGGGGAGTGCAGATACGCAGTATTTT. The genes are TRBV28 and TRBJ2-3; the match to TRBD1 covers 8 bases. Germline CDR1 reads MDHEN; CDR2 reads SYDVKM. J gave up 4 bases and V 2 bases, and 5 bases lay outside the gene matches. The CDR3 runs to 15 residues.

Concerning this clone itself: An end of the junction differs from the germline gene, which may be a read error. The chain employs TRBV28 and TRBJ2-3; 9 nucleotides line up with TRBD2. The V gene's germline CDR1 is MDHEN and CDR2 SYDVKM. This CDR3 is built from 14 residues. The CDR3 DNA reads TGTGCCAGCAGTTTGGTTTTAGCGGGGGCCGGGCAACATTTT. Its translation is CASSLVLAGAGQHF.

This sequence joins TRBV6-6 and TRBJ2-7; TRBD1 agrees at 9 bases. Looked up from germline, CDR1 is MNHNY and CDR2 is SVGAGI (reference sequence). The CDR3 is 16 residues long. After removal of 0 bases from V and 3 bases from J, the junction contained 6 bases not matched to a gene. CDR3 amino acids: CASSYSPGQGNYEQYV. The CDR3 DNA sequence: TGTGCCAGCAGTTACTCTCCTGGACAGGGGAACTACGAGCAGTACGTC.

This rearrangement joins TRBV30 to TRBJ2-1, with a tentative D call TRBD1 (6 bases). CDR3 length equals 12 residues. Looked up from germline, CDR1 is GTSNPN and CDR2 is SVGIG (reference sequence). V lost 3 bases to trimming and J lost 9 bases, with 12 bases between them. CDR3 bases: TGTGCCTGGAGAAATGAAGGGGGTGAGCAGTTCTTC. This gives the protein CAWRNEGGEQFF.

The rearrangement uses TRBV2 and TRBJ2-1, with 9 positions matching TRBD1. Germline lookup yields CDR1 SNHLY and CDR2 FYNNEI. The CDR3 has 13 amino acids. The V gene end was trimmed by 6 bases and the J gene end by 6 bases; junction bases not matched to a gene: 3. CDR3 bases: TGTGCCAGCAGCCGGGACAGGGTCAATGAGCAGTTCTTC. Encoded protein: CASSRDRVNEQFF.

This clone came up many times. The rearrangement uses TRBV7-2 and TRBJ2-4, with D tentatively TRBD1 (6 bases). CDR3 length: 14 amino acids. V shed 6 bases and J shed 1 base, with 10 bases lying between them. The germline V gene encodes CDR1 SGHTA and CDR2 FQGNSA. DNA of the CDR3: TGTGCCAGCAGACCCACAGGGGCCAAAAACATTCAGTACTTC. Translating it yields CASRPTGAKNIQYF. The variable domain in full, completed from reference TRBV7-2 and TRBJ2-4, reads GAGVSQSPSNKVTEKGKDVELRCDPISGHTALYWYRQSLGQGLEFLIYFQGNSAPDKSGLPSDRFSAERTGGSVSTLTIQRTQQEDSAVYLCASRPTGAKNIQYFGAGTRLSVL.

This clone showed up just a few times. The V and J genes are TRBV7-2 and TRBJ1-4; D gene uncertain. The V gene's germline CDR1 is SGHTA and CDR2 FQGNSA. Trimming left V 3 bases short and J 8 bases short, with 10 bases between. The CDR3 extends over 13 amino acids. In nucleotides, the CDR3 is TGTGCCAGCAGCTTTGAGTTTCGGGAAAAACTGTTTTTT. Translating it yields CASSFEFREKLFF.

This clone was observed a handful of times. This rearrangement joins TRBV5-6 to TRBJ1-1; no reliable D call. The CDR3 has 13 residues. V lost 3 bases and J 2 bases, leaving 8 bases between the germline ends. Germline V gives CDR1 SGHDT, CDR2 YYEEEE. CDR3 bases: TGTGCCAGCAGCTCTTACCAAAACACTGAAGCTTTCTTT. Its translation is CASSSYQNTEAFF.

This clone was detected only a few times. The V call is TRBV27, the J call TRBJ2-3, with 10 bases matching TRBD1. V lost 8 bases and J lost 0; bases outside the gene matches: 2. Germline lookup yields CDR1 MNHEY and CDR2 SMNVEV (reference sequence). CDR3 length equals 14 residues. The CDR3 protein is CASRGQGSTDTQYF. The DNA of the CDR3 is TGTGCCAGCCGGGGACAGGGGAGCACAGATACGCAGTATTTT.

This clone showed up just once. This chain connects TRBV7-6 to TRBJ2-7; the match to TRBD1 covers 11 bases. The CDR3 extends over 15 amino acids. Unmatched junction bases numbered 2, after V lost 3 bases and J lost 1 base. Germline loops: CDR1 SGHVS, CDR2 FNYEAQ. The CDR3 nucleotides are TGTGCCAGCAGCTTGGGGACAGGGGGGTCCTACGAGCAGTACTTC. It specifies CASSLGTGGSYEQYF. Complete variable domain (other parts from reference TRBV7-6 and TRBJ2-7): GAGVSQSPRYKVTKRGQDVALRCDPISGHVSLYWYRQALGQGPEFLTYFNYEAQQDKSGLPNDRFSAERPEGSISTLTIQRTEQRDSAMYRCASSLGTGGSYEQYFGPGTRLTVT.

This clone came up a few times. The rearrangement links TRBV4-2 to TRBJ2-6; TRBD1 matches 9 bases. Germline assignment: CDR1 LGHNA and CDR2 YNFKEQ. V gave up 0 bases and J gave up 3 bases; unmatched junction bases: 3. This CDR3 comprises 17 residues. CDR3 protein: CASSQDGTGSGANVLTF. CDR3 nucleotides: TGTGCCAGCAGCCAAGATGGGACAGGGAGTGGGGCCAACGTCCTGACTTTC.